This TCR beta chain comes out of a study of cytomegalovirus exposure and HLA in healthy donors. 13 Jbeta primers and 60 Vbeta primers were used for the PCR. This table comes from immunoSEQ multiplex PCR, and its TCRdb copy is limited to in-frame clones, with some not included. The sample carries some 150,000 clones, more than 65% recorded once. The specimen was PBMCs. The receptor's source is a woman aged 45-65 years in good health and CMV-seronegative.

Written as DNA, the CDR3 is TGTGCCAGCAGCTCCGAACCGGGACTAGCGGGTGAGACCCAGTACTTC. This codes for CASSSEPGLAGETQYF. The chain employs TRBV5-4 and TRBJ2-5; 12 bases align to TRBD2. Germline CDR1 and CDR2: SGHNT and YYREEE (reference sequence). The V and J ends lost 3 bases and 5 bases, in that order; junction bases with no gene match: 8. The length of the CDR3 is 16 residues.